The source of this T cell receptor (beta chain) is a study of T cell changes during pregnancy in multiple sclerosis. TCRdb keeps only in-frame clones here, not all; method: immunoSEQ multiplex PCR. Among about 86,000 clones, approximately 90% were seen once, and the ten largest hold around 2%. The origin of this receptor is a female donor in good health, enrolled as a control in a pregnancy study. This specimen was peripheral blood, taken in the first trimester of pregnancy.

The DNA of the CDR3 is TGTGCCAGCAGCTCCCCGGACAGTCTGAACACTGAAGCTTTCTTT. Its translation: CASSSPDSLNTEAFF. The chain employs TRBV7-9 and TRBJ1-1, with D perhaps TRBD1 (6 bases). The germline CDR1 and CDR2 sequences are SEHNR and FQNEAQ (reference sequence). Deletions cut 4 bases from V and 0 bases from J, with 12 bases between. The CDR3 is 15 residues long.